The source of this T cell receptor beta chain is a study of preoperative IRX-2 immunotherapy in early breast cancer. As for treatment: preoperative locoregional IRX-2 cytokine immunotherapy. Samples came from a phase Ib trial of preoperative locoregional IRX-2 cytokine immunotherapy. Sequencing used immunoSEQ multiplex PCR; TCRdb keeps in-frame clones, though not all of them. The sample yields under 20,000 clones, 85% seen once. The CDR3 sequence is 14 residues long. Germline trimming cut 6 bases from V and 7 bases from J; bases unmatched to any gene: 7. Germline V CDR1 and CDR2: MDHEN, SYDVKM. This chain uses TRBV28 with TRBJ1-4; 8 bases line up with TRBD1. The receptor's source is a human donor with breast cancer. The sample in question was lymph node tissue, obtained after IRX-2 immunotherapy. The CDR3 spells CASSLTGGGEKLFF. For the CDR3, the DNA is TGTGCCAGCAGCCTAACAGGGGGGGGTGAAAAACTGTTTTTT.